These 24 T cell receptor beta chains share one sample of origin, sequenced in a study of siplizumab effects on memory and regulatory T cells. Sequenced by immunoSEQ multiplex PCR; TCRdb stores in-frame clones only, minus some. Found here are tens of thousands of clones, 80% to 95% of them singletons; the top ten hold around 40%. What was sequenced was CD8+ T cells sorted from blood. The receptors stem from a human donor in good health.

This clone was recorded only once. This sequence joins TRBV14 and TRBJ1-5, with a tentative D call TRBD1 (5 bases). Per the germline V gene, CDR1 is SGHDN and CDR2 is FVKESK. Between the trimmed V and J ends, which lost 9 bases and 0 bases, there was a span of 12 bases. The CDR3 is 14 residues long. CDR3 sequence (DNA): TGTGCCAGGGGGCACGGGCCTAGCAATCAGCCCCAGCATTTT. Its protein product is CARGHGPSNQPQHF.

This chain joins TRBV30 and TRBJ2-2, with a possible D match to TRBD2 (5 bases). V was cut by 8 bases and J by 1 base, with 11 bases left in between. The V gene's germline CDR1 is GTSNPN and CDR2 SVGIG (reference sequence). This CDR3 has 13 amino acids. The CDR3 coding sequence is TGTGCCGGGTTTGGAGGGAACACCGGGGAGCTGTTTTTT. It is translated as CAGFGGNTGELFF.

V usage is TRBV27 and J usage is TRBJ2-3; D is undetermined. The germline V gene has CDR1 MNHEY and CDR2 SMNVEV (reference sequence). This CDR3 has 14 amino acids. Trimming took 8 bases from V and 0 from J, leaving 12 bases between them. The CDR3 DNA reads as TGTGCCAGCTCTTATGTGGAAAGCACAGATACGCAGTATTTT. It specifies CASSYVESTDTQYF.

The V call is TRBV6-5, the J call TRBJ2-7; D uncertain. The germline gives CDR1 MNHEY, CDR2 SVGAGI. The V and J ends lost 0 bases and 3 bases respectively, with 6 bases between them. The CDR3 is 13 residues long. The DNA of the CDR3 is TGTGCCAGCAGTTACTCCCGGAACTACGAGCAGTACTTC. Amino acids: CASSYSRNYEQYF.

This clone was seen just once. The J gene is TRBJ2-5, the V gene TRBV2, with D possibly being TRBD1 (5 bases). The CDR3 is 16 residues long. From germline, CDR1 is SNHLY and CDR2 FYNNEI. Trimming removed 6 bases from V and 1 base from J, with 18 bases in between. CDR3 in DNA: TGTGCCAGCAGCGGAACTCCGACAGACCCCCAAGAGACCCAGTACTTC. Protein: CASSGTPTDPQETQYF.

The V call is TRBV11-1, the J call TRBJ1-1; D is unresolved. With 1 base removed from V and 11 bases from J, the gap between germline ends came to 11 bases. Germline assignment: CDR1 SGHAT and CDR2 FQDESV (reference sequence). CDR3 length: 12 residues. DNA for the CDR3: TGTGCCAGCAGCTTAGAAGGGTATATCGCTTTCTTT. Its translation is CASSLEGYIAFF.

The rearrangement uses TRBV30 and TRBJ2-2, with 7 bases lining up with TRBD1. Germline V CDR1 and CDR2: GTSNPN, SVGIG (reference sequence). V was pared by 4 bases and J by 4 bases, with 9 bases of the junction left unmatched. CDR3 length: 15 amino acids. The CDR3 region is CAWIAGQASTGELFF. The CDR3 bases are TGTGCCTGGATAGCTGGACAGGCGAGCACCGGGGAGCTGTTTTTT.

The rearrangement joins TRBV6-5 to TRBJ1-6; the D is unclear. This CDR3 has 15 residues. V lost 4 bases, J lost 7 bases, and 14 bases lay in between. Germline loops: CDR1 MNHEY, CDR2 SVGAGI. The CDR3 sequence: CASSSNSGLNSPLHF. CDR3 DNA sequence: TGTGCCAGCAGTTCTAACAGCGGGCTAAATTCACCCCTCCACTTT.

The CDR3 bases are TGTGCCAGCAGCTCTCGGGGTACCGGGGAGCTGTTTTTT. This codes for CASSSRGTGELFF. The genes are TRBV5-4 and TRBJ2-2, with a possible D match to TRBD2 (5 bases). The length of the CDR3 is 13 residues. Trimming shortened V by 3 bases and J by 5 bases, and 8 bases separated the two germline ends. Germline assignment: CDR1 SGHNT and CDR2 YYREEE (reference sequence). The variable domain in full, with the rest retrieved from reference TRBV5-4 and TRBJ2-2, is ETGVTQSPTHLIKTRGQQVTLRCSSQSGHNTVSWYQQALGQGPQFIFQYYREEENGRGNFPPRFSGLQFPNYSSELNVNALELDDSALYLCASSSRGTGELFFGEGSRLTVL.

This sequence joins TRBV5-4 and TRBJ1-4, with D maybe TRBD1 (5 bases). Trimming took off 0 bases at V and 4 bases at J, with 10 bases between the two ends. The CDR3 is 15 residues long. Germline values: CDR1 SGHNT, CDR2 YYREEE (reference sequence). The CDR3 spells CASSLGGRLNEKLFF. The CDR3 region has the DNA TGTGCCAGCAGCTTGGGGGGACGGCTTAATGAAAAACTGTTTTTT.

This clone was seen only once. This sequence joins TRBV7-8 and TRBJ2-1; 14 bases map to TRBD2. This CDR3 is 15 amino acids long. Per germline, CDR1 SGHVS and CDR2 FQNEAQ. The J segment lost 12 bases and the V segment lost 5 bases, leaving 9 bases of the junction unmatched. CDR3 protein: CASSPLGLAGEGQFF. CDR3 sequence (DNA): TGTGCCAGCAGCCCTTTGGGACTAGCGGGAGAAGGGCAGTTCTTC.

The CDR3 region is CASSPEDRGYAEAFF. DNA for the CDR3: TGTGCCAGTAGTCCCGAGGACAGGGGTTATGCTGAAGCTTTCTTT. The chain joins TRBV19 to TRBJ1-1; 9 bases map to TRBD1. Losses at the gene ends were 5 bases for V and 6 bases for J; bases not matched to a gene: 10. This CDR3 is 15 amino acids long. CDR1 is LNHDA, CDR2 SQIVND, per germline (reference sequence).

This clone was seen a single time. The chain couples TRBV27 to TRBJ2-1, with D maybe TRBD1 (6 bases). CDR3 length: 14 amino acids. CDR1 is MNHEY, CDR2 SMNVEV, per germline (reference sequence). Trimming pared 5 bases from V and 2 bases from J, leaving 10 bases between. CDR3 protein: CASSIRDTYNEQFF. Here the CDR3 DNA reads TGTGCCAGCAGTATACGGGACACCTACAATGAGCAGTTCTTC.

This chain joins TRBV7-9 and TRBJ1-1, with D possibly TRBD1 on 5 matching bases. The CDR3 has 14 residues. V lost 5 bases to trimming and J lost 5 bases, with 15 bases between them. Germline CDR1 is SEHNR and CDR2 is FQNEAQ (reference sequence). DNA of the CDR3: TGTGCCAGCAGCCACCTCGACAGAGGGACTGAAGCTTTCTTT. Its protein is CASSHLDRGTEAFF.

This clone is a singleton in its sample. This sequence joins TRBV11-3 and TRBJ2-5; D is perhaps TRBD1 (6 bases). The CDR3 spans 15 residues. Germline CDR1 and CDR2: SGHNT and YENEEA. V lost 4 bases and J 5 bases, leaving 17 bases between the germline ends. DNA of the CDR3: TGTGCCAGCAGCTGGCCCGGTGCAGGGGATGAGACCCAGTACTTC. It is translated as CASSWPGAGDETQYF.

V gene TRBV9 combines with J gene TRBJ2-7, with TRBD2 matching over 7 bases. The CDR3 is made up of 14 amino acids. The J segment lost 2 bases and the V segment lost 3 bases, leaving 5 bases of the junction unmatched. Germline V lookup: CDR1 SGDLS, CDR2 YYNGEE. The CDR3 is CASSATSTTYEQYF. The CDR3 DNA reads as TGTGCCAGCAGCGCGACTAGCACCACCTACGAGCAGTACTTC.

This clone has a single count. The J gene is TRBJ1-4, the V gene TRBV5-1, with D possibly matching TRBD1 (6 bases). Germline V lookup: CDR1 SGHRS, CDR2 YFSETQ. The CDR3 is 16 amino acids. Trimming pared 5 bases from V and 0 bases from J, leaving 14 bases between. CDR3 bases: TGCGCCAGCAGTACAGGGACCATTGCAACTAATGAAAAACTGTTTTTT. As protein: CASSTGTIATNEKLFF. Variable domain in full (rest from reference TRBV5-1 and TRBJ1-4): KAGVTQTPRYLIKTRGQQVTLSCSPISGHRSVSWYQQTPGQGLQFLFEYFSETQRNKGNFPGRFSGRQFSNSRSEMNVSTLELGDSALYLCASSTGTIATNEKLFFGSGTQLSVL.

The chain combines TRBV5-4 with TRBJ2-1; a possible D gene is TRBD2 (5 bases). The CDR3 has 15 amino acids. V gave up 4 bases and J gave up 6 bases, with 17 bases separating them. Germline assignment: CDR1 SGHNT and CDR2 YYREEE (reference sequence). DNA for the CDR3: TGTGCCAGCAGCCGCGGGTCATTCAGTAGCAATGAGCAGTTCTTC. Translating it yields CASSRGSFSSNEQFF. The variable domain in full, completed from reference TRBV5-4 and TRBJ2-1, reads ETGVTQSPTHLIKTRGQQVTLRCSSQSGHNTVSWYQQALGQGPQFIFQYYREEENGRGNFPPRFSGLQFPNYSSELNVNALELDDSALYLCASSRGSFSSNEQFFGPGTRLTVL.

This sequence joins TRBV10-3 and TRBJ2-3; TRBD2 matches at 10 bases. This CDR3 has 15 residues. Trimming took 6 bases from V and 0 from J; bases not matched to a gene: 3. Germline CDR1 ENHRY, CDR2 SYGVKD. CDR3 amino acids: CAIRATSGSTDTQYF. In DNA, the CDR3 is TGTGCCATCAGGGCGACTAGCGGGAGCACAGATACGCAGTATTTT.

V gene TRBV29-1 combines with J gene TRBJ2-1, with D uncertain. The germline V and J ends were trimmed by 6 bases and 5 bases, with 8 bases remaining between them. CDR1 SQVTM and CDR2 ANQGSEA come from the germline V gene. This CDR3 contains 11 residues. Written as DNA, the CDR3 is TGCAGCGTCCCCGGAGACAATGAGCAGTTCTTC. Its protein is CSVPGDNEQFF.

V gene TRBV9 combines with J gene TRBJ2-7; no definite D call. The germline V gene encodes CDR1 SGDLS and CDR2 YYNGEE. V shed 0 bases and J shed 2 bases, with 9 bases lying between them. This CDR3 is built from 14 residues. CDR3 coding DNA: TGTGCCAGCAGCGTAGGGAGCGCTACCTACGAGCAGTACTTC. Translation: CASSVGSATYEQYF.

The V gene is TRBV27, the J gene TRBJ1-1; D ambiguous. The V gene's germline CDR1 is MNHEY and CDR2 SMNVEV (reference sequence). The CDR3 has 13 residues. Trimming stripped 5 bases from V and 11 bases from J, with 18 bases between. CDR3: CASSRVGPYDAFF. In DNA form, the CDR3 reads TGTGCCAGCAGTCGGGTGGGTCCGTATGATGCTTTCTTT.

The chain carries TRBV10-3 and TRBJ2-7; 9 nucleotides line up with TRBD1. V lost 6 bases, J lost 5 bases, and 8 bases stayed unmatched. The CDR3 is made up of 14 amino acids. Germline-derived CDR1 and CDR2 are ENHRY and SYGVKD. The CDR3 protein is CAIRSGTGFHEQYF. Here the CDR3 DNA reads TGTGCCATCAGGTCAGGGACAGGGTTTCACGAGCAGTACTTC.

J is TRBJ2-1 and V is TRBV21-1. TRBV21-1 constitutes a pseudogene. This CDR3 has 14 residues. In nucleotides, the CDR3 is TGTGCCAGCAGCAAAAAGGGGGACTGCAATGAGCAGTTCTTC. Amino acid sequence: CASSKKGDCNEQFF.